A single sample is the source of the 9 T cell receptor beta chains below, sequenced in a study of molecular identifiers for immune sequencing clone quantification. MiXCR, applied by TCRdb to the PCR reads, yields one record per CDR3 protein. The top ten hold roughly 0.77% of the sample, which has 400,000 to 600,000 distinct CDR3 sequences, 25% seen once. Sequencing was performed on naive CD8+ T cells from blood, with Jurkat cell RNA spiked in. The subset: FACS-sorted CD8+CD4-CCR7+CD45RA+ naive T cells. Source of these receptors: a human donor in good health. Some libraries in this study had Jurkat cell RNA spiked in.

About this clonotype itself: A read error may produce the germline difference seen at one junction end. This sequence joins TRBV7-8 and TRBJ1-5; perhaps TRBD1 as D (6 bases). CDR1 is SGHVS and CDR2 is FQNEAQ in the germline V gene. The CDR3 has 15 residues. The CDR3 DNA follows: TGTGCCAGCAGCAAAGACAGGCTTGCCAATCCGCCCCAGCATTTT. The encoded protein is CASSKDRLANPPQHF.

With regard to this clonotype: This could be a read error, since a much larger clone is one nucleotide away. This chain uses TRBV20-1 with TRBJ2-7; 7 bases fit TRBD2. CDR3 length: 14 amino acids. Germline V gene data show CDR1 as DFQATT and CDR2 as SNEGSKA (reference sequence). Here the CDR3 DNA reads TGCAGTGCTAGACTAGCGGCTAGCTCCTGCGAGCAGTACTTC. It translates to CSARLAASSCEQYF.

This clonotype was seen many times. The chain links TRBV7-2 to TRBJ2-1; TRBD2 matches 8 bases. The CDR3 runs 14 residues. V shed 1 base and J 8 bases; nucleotides not matched to a gene: 4. The germline V gene has CDR1 SGHTA and CDR2 FQGNSA. DNA of the CDR3: TGTGCCAGCAGCTTAGTTGAGGGACTAGATGAGCAGTTCTTC. Translating gives CASSLVEGLDEQFF.

This clonotype was counted at least ten times. The chain carries TRBV7-2 and TRBJ2-3; possibly TRBD1 or TRBD2 for D (6 bases each). The CDR3 is 18 amino acids. Germline V gene data show CDR1 as SGHTA and CDR2 as FQGNSA. Trimming took 1 base from V and 0 from J, leaving 17 bases between them. CDR3 amino acids: CASSLVRGAAYSTDTQYF. CDR3 nucleotide sequence: TGTGCCAGCAGCTTAGTGAGGGGGGCGGCCTACAGCACAGATACGCAGTATTTT.

This clonotype has more than one count but fewer than ten. The chain has TRBV5-1 and TRBJ2-7; D gene ambiguous. In germline, CDR1 is SGHRS, CDR2 YFSETQ. Between the trimmed V and J ends, which lost 4 bases and 1 base, there was a span of 12 bases. The CDR3 covers 14 residues. CDR3 nucleotide sequence: TGCGCCAGCAGCCCGGTGAGCCCTTCCTACGAGCAGTACTTC. Amino acid sequence: CASSPVSPSYEQYF.

The V and J genes are TRBV13 and TRBJ1-6, with 7 bases identical to TRBD1. The CDR3 spans 16 residues. Unmatched junction bases numbered 8, after V lost 0 bases and J lost 9 bases. CDR1 is PRHDT, CDR2 FYEKMQ, per germline (reference sequence). The CDR3 DNA reads TGTGCCAGCAGCTTAGGGGTTCCGACAGGGTCTTCACCCCTCCACTTT. Translation: CASSLGVPTGSSPLHF.

This chain uses TRBV27 with TRBJ2-7; D is tentatively TRBD1 or TRBD2 (6 bases each). CDR3 length equals 15 residues. V lost 3 bases and J lost 2, with 14 bases in between. Germline CDR1 reads MNHEY; CDR2 reads SMNVEV (reference sequence). The CDR3 DNA reads TGTGCCAGCAGTTTGACAGGTGCGGGAACCTACGAGCAGTACTTC. Translating it yields CASSLTGAGTYEQYF.

The chain is built from TRBV4-3 and TRBJ2-7; a possible D gene is TRBD1 (6 bases). Germline values: CDR1 LGHNA, CDR2 YSLEER. This CDR3 contains 16 residues. With 0 bases removed from V and 2 bases from J, the gap between germline ends came to 14 bases. CDR3 in DNA: TGCGCCAGCAGCCAAGATAACCTGGACAGCACCTACGAGCAGTACTTC. As protein: CASSQDNLDSTYEQYF.

This clonotype came up a few times. The genes are TRBV11-2 and TRBJ1-1; the D gene is possibly TRBD1 (6 bases). The CDR3 totals 16 residues. CDR1 SGHAT and CDR2 FQNNGV come from the germline V gene. The ends were cut back, 5 bases at V and 0 bases at J, with 16 bases in the middle. CDR3 amino acids: CASSRTIGQMNTEAFF. In DNA, the CDR3 is TGTGCCAGCAGCCGAACAATTGGACAGATGAACACTGAAGCTTTCTTT.